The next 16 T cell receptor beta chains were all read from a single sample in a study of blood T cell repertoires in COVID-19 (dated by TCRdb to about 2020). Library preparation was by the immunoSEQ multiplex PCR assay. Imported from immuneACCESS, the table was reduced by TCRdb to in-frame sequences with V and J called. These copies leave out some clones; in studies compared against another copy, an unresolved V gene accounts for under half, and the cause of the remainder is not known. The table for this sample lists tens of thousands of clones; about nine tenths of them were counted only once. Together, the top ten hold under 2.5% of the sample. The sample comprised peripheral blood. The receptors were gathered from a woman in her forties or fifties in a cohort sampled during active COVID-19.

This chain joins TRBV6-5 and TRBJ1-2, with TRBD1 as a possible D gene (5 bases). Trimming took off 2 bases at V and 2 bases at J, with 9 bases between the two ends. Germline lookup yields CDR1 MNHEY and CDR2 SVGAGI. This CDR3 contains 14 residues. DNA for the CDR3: TGTGCCAGCAGTTACGGGGCTCCCAACTATGGCTACACCTTC. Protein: CASSYGAPNYGYTF.

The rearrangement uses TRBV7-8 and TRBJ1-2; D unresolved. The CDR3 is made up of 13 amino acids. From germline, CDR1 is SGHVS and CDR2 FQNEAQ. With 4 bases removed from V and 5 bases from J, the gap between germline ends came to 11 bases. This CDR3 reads CASSSSGPYGYTF. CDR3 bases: TGTGCCAGCAGCTCTTCTGGCCCTTATGGCTACACCTTC.

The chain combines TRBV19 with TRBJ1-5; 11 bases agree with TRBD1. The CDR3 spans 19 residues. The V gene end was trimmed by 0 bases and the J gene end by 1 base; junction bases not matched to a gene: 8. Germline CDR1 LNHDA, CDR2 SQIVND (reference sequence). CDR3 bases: TGTGCCAGTAGTATAGATCATTGGACAGGGGGCTCGAGCAATCAGCCCCAGCATTTT. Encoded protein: CASSIDHWTGGSSNQPQHF.

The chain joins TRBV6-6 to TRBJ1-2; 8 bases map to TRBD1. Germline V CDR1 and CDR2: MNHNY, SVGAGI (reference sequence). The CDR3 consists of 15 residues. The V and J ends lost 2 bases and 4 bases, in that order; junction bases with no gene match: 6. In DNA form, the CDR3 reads TGTGCCAGCAGTTACGTGCAGGGGGCAATCTATGGCTACACCTTC. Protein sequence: CASSYVQGAIYGYTF.

CDR3 in DNA: TGTGCCAGCAGTAGGACAGGGGTGGAGACCCAGTACTTC. This gives the protein CASSRTGVETQYF. This chain links TRBV6-5 with TRBJ2-5; TRBD1 agrees at 9 bases. Trimming cost V 5 bases and J 5 bases; bases outside gene matches: 3. CDR3 length: 13 amino acids. Germline assignment: CDR1 MNHEY and CDR2 SVGAGI.

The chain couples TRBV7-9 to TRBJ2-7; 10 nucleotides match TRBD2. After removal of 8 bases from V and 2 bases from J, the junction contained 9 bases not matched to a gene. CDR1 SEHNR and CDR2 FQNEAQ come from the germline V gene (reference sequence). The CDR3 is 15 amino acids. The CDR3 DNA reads TGTGCCAGCGCTCTAGCGGGAGTTGGCACCTACGAGCAGTACTTC. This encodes CASALAGVGTYEQYF.

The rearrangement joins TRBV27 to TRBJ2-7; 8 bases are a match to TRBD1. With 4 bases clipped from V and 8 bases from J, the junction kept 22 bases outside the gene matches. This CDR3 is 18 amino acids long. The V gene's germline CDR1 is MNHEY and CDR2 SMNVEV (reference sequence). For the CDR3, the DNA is TGTGCCAGCAGTTCATTTCTACGGACGGGACAGGTAGTCCTCAAGCAGTACTTC. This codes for CASSSFLRTGQVVLKQYF.

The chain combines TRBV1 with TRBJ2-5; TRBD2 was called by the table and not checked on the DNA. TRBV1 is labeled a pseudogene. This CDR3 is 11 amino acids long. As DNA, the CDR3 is TGCACCAGCAAACGGGGGGAGACCCAGTACTTC. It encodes CTSKRGETQYF.

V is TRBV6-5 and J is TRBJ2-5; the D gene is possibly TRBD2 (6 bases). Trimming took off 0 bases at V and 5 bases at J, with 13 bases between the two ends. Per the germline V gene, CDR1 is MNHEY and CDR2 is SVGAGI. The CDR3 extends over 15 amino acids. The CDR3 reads CASSYSVGSGETQYF. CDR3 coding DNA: TGTGCCAGCAGTTACTCGGTCGGGAGCGGCGAGACCCAGTACTTC.

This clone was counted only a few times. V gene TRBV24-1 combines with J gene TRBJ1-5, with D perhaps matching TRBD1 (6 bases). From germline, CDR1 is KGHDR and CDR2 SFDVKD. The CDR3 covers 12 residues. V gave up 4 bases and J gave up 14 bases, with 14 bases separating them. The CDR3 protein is CATSELTGLKHF. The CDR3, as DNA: TGTGCCACCAGTGAACTTACAGGGTTGAAGCATTTT.

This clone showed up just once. The CDR3 DNA reads TGTGCCAGCAGTTCGGGACAGGGTAACTATGGCTACACCTTC. Translation gives CASSSGQGNYGYTF. The rearrangement uses TRBV28 and TRBJ1-2, with 9 bases that match TRBD1. J was trimmed by 1 base and V by 4 bases; bases with no gene match: 1. The length of the CDR3 is 14 residues. Germline-derived CDR1 and CDR2 are MDHEN and SYDVKM.

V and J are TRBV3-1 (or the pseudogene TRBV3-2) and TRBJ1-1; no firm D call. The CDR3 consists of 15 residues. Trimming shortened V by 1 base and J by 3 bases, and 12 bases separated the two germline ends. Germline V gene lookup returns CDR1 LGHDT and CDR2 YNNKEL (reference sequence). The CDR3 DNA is TGTGCCAGCAGCCAAGGACACGGCGGGGACACTGAAGCTTTCTTT. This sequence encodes CASSQGHGGDTEAFF.

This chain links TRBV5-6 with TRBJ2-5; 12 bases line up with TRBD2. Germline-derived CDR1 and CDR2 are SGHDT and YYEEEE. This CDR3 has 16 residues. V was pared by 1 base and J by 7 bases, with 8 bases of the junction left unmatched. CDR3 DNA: TGTGCCAGCAGCTTGCGGGGACTAGCGGGTGGAAGGACCCAGTACTTC. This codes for CASSLRGLAGGRTQYF.

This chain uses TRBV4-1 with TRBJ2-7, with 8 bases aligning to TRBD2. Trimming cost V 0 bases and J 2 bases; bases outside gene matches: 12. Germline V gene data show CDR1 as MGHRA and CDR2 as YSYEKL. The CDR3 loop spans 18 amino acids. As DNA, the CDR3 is TGCGCCAGCAGCCAAGATAACCCCCTACTAGCGGAACCCTACGAGCAGTACTTC. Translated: CASSQDNPLLAEPYEQYF.

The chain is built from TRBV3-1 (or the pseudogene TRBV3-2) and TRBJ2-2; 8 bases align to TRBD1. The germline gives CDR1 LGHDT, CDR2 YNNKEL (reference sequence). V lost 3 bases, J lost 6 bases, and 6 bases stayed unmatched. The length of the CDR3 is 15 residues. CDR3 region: CASSQSYRGAGELFF. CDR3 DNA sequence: TGTGCCAGCAGCCAGTCCTACAGGGGGGCCGGGGAGCTGTTTTTT.

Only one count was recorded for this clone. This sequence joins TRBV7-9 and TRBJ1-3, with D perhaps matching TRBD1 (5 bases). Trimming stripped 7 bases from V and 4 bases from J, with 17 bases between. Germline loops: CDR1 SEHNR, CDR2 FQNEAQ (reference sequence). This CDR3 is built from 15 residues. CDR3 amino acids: CASNPWGEVGNTIYF. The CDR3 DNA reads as TGTGCCAGCAACCCATGGGGGGAGGTGGGAAACACCATATATTTT.